The 29 T cell receptor beta chains reported below all come from one sample, sequenced in a study of T cell responses to AZD1222 COVID-19 vaccine. Profiled with immunoSEQ multiplex PCR; TCRdb holds only in-frame clones, not every one. The table has 150,000 to 200,000 clones, around 92% seen once. The material was peripheral blood, obtained 28 days after the second AZD1222 dose. All receptors come from an adult who received the AZD1222 COVID-19 vaccine.

The chain is built from TRBV6-5 and TRBJ1-2, with D tentatively TRBD1 (6 bases). CDR3 length equals 13 residues. V was shortened by 7 bases and J by 10 bases, with 19 bases between the two germline ends. CDR1 MNHEY and CDR2 SVGAGI come from the germline V gene. The CDR3 protein is CASTSYRDTDYTF. CDR3 bases: TGTGCCAGCACCTCCTACCGGGACACAGACTACACCTTC.

The chain joins TRBV29-1 to TRBJ1-2; D unresolved. With 4 bases removed from V and 0 bases from J, the gap between germline ends came to 6 bases. CDR1 is SQVTM, CDR2 ANQGSEA, per germline. CDR3 length equals 12 residues. CDR3 protein: CSVAVANYGYTF. DNA for the CDR3: TGCAGCGTTGCCGTAGCTAACTATGGCTACACCTTC.

The J gene is TRBJ1-1, the V gene TRBV19; D is undetermined. Per the germline V gene, CDR1 is LNHDA and CDR2 is SQIVND (reference sequence). The germline V and J ends were trimmed by 7 bases and 5 bases, with 14 bases remaining between them. The CDR3 length is 13 residues. CDR3 in DNA: TGTGCCAGTAAACAAGGCTGGGGTACTGAAGCTTTCTTT. This codes for CASKQGWGTEAFF.

The rearrangement joins TRBV13 to TRBJ2-5; TRBD2 agrees at 13 bases. There are 16 residues in the CDR3. The germline V gene encodes CDR1 PRHDT and CDR2 FYEKMQ (reference sequence). J lost 3 bases, V lost 5 bases, and 6 bases had no gene match. DNA of the CDR3: TGTGCCAGCAGCAGAACTAGCGGGGGGGTAAAAGAGACCCAGTACTTC. Translation: CASSRTSGGVKETQYF.

This clone was detected only once. The chain combines TRBV10-3 with TRBJ2-3, with D possibly being TRBD1 or TRBD2 (7 bases each). The CDR3 has 19 amino acids. V lost 3 bases and J lost 0, with 22 bases in between. Germline CDR1 is ENHRY and CDR2 is SYGVKD. CDR3 sequence (DNA): TGTGCCATCAGTGAAAGGGGGCGGGGGTGGTCTTCTAGCACAGATACGCAGTATTTT. Its translation: CAISERGRGWSSSTDTQYF.

The V gene is TRBV18, the J gene TRBJ1-2, with no clear D. The CDR3 spans 12 residues. Per the germline V gene, CDR1 is KGHSH and CDR2 is LQKENI. V was trimmed by 5 bases and J by 2 bases, leaving 6 bases between them. CDR3 in amino acids: CASSDGNYGYTF. CDR3 sequence (DNA): TGTGCCAGCTCAGACGGGAACTATGGCTACACCTTC.

The rearrangement links TRBV30 to TRBJ2-5; possibly TRBD1 or TRBD2 for D (5 bases each). The V end was cut by 0 bases, the J end by 5 bases, with 13 bases between. Germline V gene data show CDR1 as GTSNPN and CDR2 as SVGIG (reference sequence). This CDR3 contains 14 residues. DNA of the CDR3: TGTGCCTGGAGTGTAACCCCAGGGACCGAGACCCAGTACTTC. Translated: CAWSVTPGTETQYF. The whole variable domain, remainder taken from reference TRBV30 and TRBJ2-5, is SQTIHQWPATLVQPVGSPLSLECTVEGTSNPNLYWYRQAAGRGLQLLFYSVGIGQISSEVPQNLSASRPQDRQFILSSKKLLLSDSGFYLCAWSVTPGTETQYFGPGTRLLVL.

The rearrangement links TRBV28 to TRBJ1-1, with 12 bases that match TRBD1. The germline CDR1 and CDR2 sequences are MDHEN and SYDVKM. The junction had 12 bases not matched to a gene; V was cut back by 8 bases and J by 5 bases. The CDR3 is 16 residues long. The CDR3 protein is CASGSGTGGDLTEAFF. The CDR3 DNA sequence: TGTGCCAGCGGCTCCGGGACAGGGGGCGACTTGACTGAAGCTTTCTTT.

The rearrangement joins TRBV15 to TRBJ1-2; D might be TRBD1 (6 bases). The CDR3 consists of 14 residues. With 1 base removed from V and 6 bases from J, the gap between germline ends came to 12 bases. Germline V CDR1 and CDR2: LNHNV, YYDKDF (reference sequence). The CDR3 spells CATSRGRGADGYTF. CDR3 in DNA: TGTGCCACCAGCAGAGGACGGGGGGCAGATGGCTACACCTTC. The variable domain in full, completed from reference TRBV15 and TRBJ1-2, reads DAMVIQNPRYQVTQFGKPVTLSCSQTLNHNVMYWYQQKSSQAPKLLFHYYDKDFNNEADTPDNFQSRRPNTSFCFLDIRSPGLGDTAMYLCATSRGRGADGYTFGSGTRLTVV.

This clone has only one observation. The chain joins TRBV6-6 to TRBJ1-5; perhaps TRBD1 as D (5 bases). The CDR3 consists of 14 residues. Per the germline V gene, CDR1 is MNHNY and CDR2 is SVGAGI (reference sequence). Trimming stripped 0 bases from V and 6 bases from J, with 9 bases between. CDR3 coding DNA: TGTGCCAGCAGTTACTCACAGGCCGGTCAGCCCCAGCATTTT. Its translation: CASSYSQAGQPQHF.

This clone was seen more than once but under ten times. The rearrangement links TRBV6-5 to TRBJ1-1, with D unresolved. CDR1 MNHEY and CDR2 SVGAGI come from the germline V gene. V was cut by 6 bases and J by 1 base, with 9 bases left in between. This CDR3 spans 13 amino acids. The CDR3 region has the DNA TGTGCCAGCAGCCTCCAACAGAACACTGAAGCTTTCTTT. This codes for CASSLQQNTEAFF.

The chain is built from TRBV5-1 and TRBJ1-2; 8 bases are a match to TRBD1. The V gene's germline CDR1 is SGHRS and CDR2 YFSETQ. Trimming cost V 4 bases and J 7 bases; bases outside gene matches: 6. This CDR3 has 13 residues. The CDR3 loop reads CASSLGQGIGYTF. The CDR3 DNA is TGCGCCAGCAGCCTCGGACAGGGAATTGGCTACACCTTC. The full variable domain, its missing parts supplied by reference TRBV5-1 and TRBJ1-2, is KAGVTQTPRYLIKTRGQQVTLSCSPISGHRSVSWYQQTPGQGLQFLFEYFSETQRNKGNFPGRFSGRQFSNSRSEMNVSTLELGDSALYLCASSLGQGIGYTFGSGTRLTVV.

The chain uses TRBV14 and TRBJ2-5, with D unclear. Between the trimmed V and J ends, which lost 3 bases and 1 base, there was a span of 0 bases. The germline CDR1 and CDR2 sequences are SGHDN and FVKESK. This CDR3 is built from 11 residues. The CDR3 region has the DNA TGTGCCAGCAGCCACCAAGAGACCCAGTACTTC. Protein product: CASSHQETQYF. The complete variable domain, with remaining parts taken from reference TRBV14 and TRBJ2-5, reads EAGVTQFPSHSVIEKGQTVTLRCDPISGHDNLYWYRRVMGKEIKFLLHFVKESKQDESGMPNNRFLAERTGGTYSTLKVQPAELEDSGVYFCASSHQETQYFGPGTRLLVL.

The chain joins TRBV6-5 to TRBJ2-1, with D perhaps matching TRBD2 (5 bases). Trimming took off 7 bases at V and 0 bases at J, with 7 bases between the two ends. This CDR3 spans 13 amino acids. Germline V gene lookup returns CDR1 MNHEY and CDR2 SVGAGI. The CDR3 region has the DNA TGTGCCAGCATCGGGAACTCCTACAATGAGCAGTTCTTC. Its translation is CASIGNSYNEQFF.

V and J are TRBV6-5 and TRBJ1-1; D uncertain. The CDR3 has 12 residues. Germline V gene sequence: CDR1 MNHEY, CDR2 SVGAGI. V gave up 6 bases and J gave up 7 bases, with 12 bases separating them. This CDR3 reads CASSPGMYEAFF. For the CDR3, the DNA is TGTGCCAGCAGCCCCGGGATGTATGAAGCTTTCTTT.

The gene calls are TRBV12-3 or TRBV12-4 and TRBJ2-1; D not resolved. Between the trimmed V and J ends, which lost 3 bases and 10 bases, there was a span of 7 bases. There are 11 residues in the CDR3. The CDR3 loop is CASSFSAEQFF. The CDR3 region has the DNA TGTGCCAGCAGTTTTTCGGCGGAGCAGTTCTTC.

The genes are TRBV5-6 and TRBJ1-2; tentatively, D is TRBD1 (5 bases). The CDR3 is 13 residues long. Per germline, CDR1 SGHDT and CDR2 YYEEEE. V was pared by 4 bases and J by 5 bases, with 12 bases between. The CDR3 protein is CASSQGRTYGYTF. The CDR3, as DNA: TGTGCCAGCAGCCAGGGACGCACGTATGGCTACACCTTC.

V gene TRBV29-1 combines with J gene TRBJ2-3; TRBD1 matches 7 bases. Germline V CDR1 and CDR2: SQVTM, ANQGSEA. With V trimmed by 7 bases and J by 3 bases, 7 bases remained unmatched. This CDR3 region has 13 residues. This chain's CDR3 is CSARQGVTDTQYF. The DNA of the CDR3 is TGCAGCGCCCGACAGGGAGTGACAGATACGCAGTATTTT.

The V gene is TRBV6-5, the J gene TRBJ2-7; 8 bases are shared with TRBD1. The CDR3 consists of 13 residues. J gave up 3 bases and V 5 bases, and 3 bases lay outside the gene matches. Germline assignment: CDR1 MNHEY and CDR2 SVGAGI. For the CDR3, the DNA is TGTGCCAGCAGTCGCGGACAGGGCTACGAGCAGTACTTC. As protein: CASSRGQGYEQYF.

This sequence joins TRBV9 and TRBJ2-1; D might be TRBD1 (6 bases). Germline V gene data show CDR1 as SGDLS and CDR2 as YYNGEE. V lost 1 base, J lost 8 bases, and 13 bases lay in between. This CDR3 region has 14 residues. CDR3 loop: CASSVLGANHEQFF. DNA for the CDR3: TGTGCCAGCAGCGTACTGGGGGCCAATCATGAGCAGTTCTTC. The complete variable domain, with remaining parts taken from reference TRBV9 and TRBJ2-1, reads DSGVTQTPKHLITATGQRVTLRCSPRSGDLSVYWYQQSLDQGLQFLIQYYNGEERAKGNILERFSAQQFPDLHSELNLSSLELGDSALYFCASSVLGANHEQFFGPGTRLTVL.

The chain links TRBV2 to TRBJ2-7; 7 nucleotides agree with TRBD1. The junction had 1 base not matched to a gene; V was cut back by 2 bases and J by 0 bases. Germline V gives CDR1 SNHLY, CDR2 FYNNEI. The CDR3 is 14 amino acids. CDR3 coding DNA: TGTGCCAGCAGTGAATGGGACAGCTCCTACGAGCAGTACTTC. Protein: CASSEWDSSYEQYF.

The chain couples TRBV27 to TRBJ1-1, with a possible D match to TRBD1 (6 bases). Trimming shortened V by 5 bases and J by 3 bases, and 19 bases separated the two germline ends. The germline CDR1 and CDR2 sequences are MNHEY and SMNVEV (reference sequence). The CDR3 consists of 16 residues. The CDR3, as DNA: TGTGCCAGCAGTACCCGACAGTTGGGGGCCCACACTGAAGCTTTCTTT. This encodes CASSTRQLGAHTEAFF.

The chain has TRBV27 and TRBJ2-1, with a weak D call TRBD1 (6 bases). There are 14 residues in the CDR3. Trimming removed 8 bases from V and 2 bases from J, with 13 bases in between. The germline V gene has CDR1 MNHEY and CDR2 SMNVEV (reference sequence). As DNA, the CDR3 is TGTGCCAGCGCGGACAGAAGTACCTACAATGAGCAGTTCTTC. This gives the protein CASADRSTYNEQFF.

J is TRBJ1-2 and V is TRBV9, with D unclear. V was trimmed by 3 bases and J by 6 bases, leaving 12 bases between them. This CDR3 region has 13 residues. The germline V gene encodes CDR1 SGDLS and CDR2 YYNGEE. The CDR3 loop is CASSARATDGYTF. The CDR3 DNA follows: TGTGCCAGCAGCGCCCGGGCCACGGATGGCTACACCTTC.

The chain carries TRBV4-2 and TRBJ2-7, with 11 bases identical to TRBD2. Germline lookup yields CDR1 LGHNA and CDR2 YNFKEQ. The CDR3 has 16 residues. The J segment lost 2 bases and the V segment lost 0 bases, leaving 3 bases of the junction unmatched. CDR3 in DNA: TGTGCCAGCAGCCAAGATTTTAGCGGGGGGGCCTACGAGCAGTACTTC. This sequence encodes CASSQDFSGGAYEQYF.

V and J are TRBV5-1 and TRBJ2-1; D call uncertain. V lost 4 bases and J lost 0, with 8 bases in between. This CDR3 has 14 residues. Germline V gives CDR1 SGHRS, CDR2 YFSETQ. In DNA, the CDR3 is TGCGCCAGCAGCCTGCAAAGCTCCTACAATGAGCAGTTCTTC. The encoded protein is CASSLQSSYNEQFF.

The chain recombines TRBV14 with TRBJ2-2; D call uncertain. This CDR3 contains 14 residues. V lost 2 bases and J 1 base, leaving 5 bases between the germline ends. CDR1 SGHDN and CDR2 FVKESK come from the germline V gene. CDR3: CASSQQLNTGELFF. In nucleotides, the CDR3 is TGTGCCAGCAGCCAACAGCTGAACACCGGGGAGCTGTTTTTT.

The CDR3 here is CSVWTADTEAFF. CDR3 in DNA: TGCAGCGTTTGGACAGCGGACACTGAAGCTTTCTTT. J is TRBJ1-1 and V is TRBV29-1; D possibly corresponds to TRBD1 (6 bases). CDR3 length: 12 residues. CDR1 SQVTM and CDR2 ANQGSEA come from the germline V gene. V shed 5 bases and J shed 3 bases, with 10 bases lying between them.

The chain uses TRBV7-9 and TRBJ1-3; no clear D gene. The germline gives CDR1 SEHNR, CDR2 FQNEAQ (reference sequence). This CDR3 has 13 amino acids. V dropped 2 bases and J dropped 4 bases, with 6 bases sitting between them. CDR3 region: CASSLNWGNTIYF. The DNA of the CDR3 is TGTGCCAGCAGCTTAAACTGGGGAAACACCATATATTTT.